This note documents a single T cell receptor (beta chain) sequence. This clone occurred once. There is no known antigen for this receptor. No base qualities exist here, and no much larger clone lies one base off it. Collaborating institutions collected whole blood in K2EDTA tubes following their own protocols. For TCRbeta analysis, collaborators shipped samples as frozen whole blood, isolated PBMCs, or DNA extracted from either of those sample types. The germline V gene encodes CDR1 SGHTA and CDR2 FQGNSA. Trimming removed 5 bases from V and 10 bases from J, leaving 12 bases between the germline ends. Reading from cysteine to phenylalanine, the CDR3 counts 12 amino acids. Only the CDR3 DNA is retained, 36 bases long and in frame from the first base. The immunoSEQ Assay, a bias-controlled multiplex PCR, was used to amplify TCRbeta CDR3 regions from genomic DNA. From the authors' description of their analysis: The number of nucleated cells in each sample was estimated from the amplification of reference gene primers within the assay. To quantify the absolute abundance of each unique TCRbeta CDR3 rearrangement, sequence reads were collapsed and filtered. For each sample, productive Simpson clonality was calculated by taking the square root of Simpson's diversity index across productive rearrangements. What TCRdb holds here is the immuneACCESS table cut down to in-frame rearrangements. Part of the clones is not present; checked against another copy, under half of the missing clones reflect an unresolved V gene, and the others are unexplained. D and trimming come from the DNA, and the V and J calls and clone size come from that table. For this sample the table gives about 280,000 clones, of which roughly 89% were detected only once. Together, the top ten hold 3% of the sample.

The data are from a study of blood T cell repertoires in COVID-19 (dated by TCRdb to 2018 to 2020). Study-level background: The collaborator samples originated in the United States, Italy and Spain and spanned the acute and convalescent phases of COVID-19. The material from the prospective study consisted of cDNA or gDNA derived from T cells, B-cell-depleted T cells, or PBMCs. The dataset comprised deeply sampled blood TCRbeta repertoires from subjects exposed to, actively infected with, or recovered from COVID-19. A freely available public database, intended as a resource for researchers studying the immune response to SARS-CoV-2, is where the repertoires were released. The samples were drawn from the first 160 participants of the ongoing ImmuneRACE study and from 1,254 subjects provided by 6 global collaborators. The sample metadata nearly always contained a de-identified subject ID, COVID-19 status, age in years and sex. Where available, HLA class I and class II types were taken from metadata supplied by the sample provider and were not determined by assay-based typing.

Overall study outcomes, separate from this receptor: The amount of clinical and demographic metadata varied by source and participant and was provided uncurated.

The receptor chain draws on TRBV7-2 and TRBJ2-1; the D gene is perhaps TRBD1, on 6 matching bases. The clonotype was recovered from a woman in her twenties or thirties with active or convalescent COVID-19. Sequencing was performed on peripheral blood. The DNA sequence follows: TGTGCCAGCAGCCCTAGGGGGTGGGAGCAGTTCTTC. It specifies CASSPRGWEQFF.